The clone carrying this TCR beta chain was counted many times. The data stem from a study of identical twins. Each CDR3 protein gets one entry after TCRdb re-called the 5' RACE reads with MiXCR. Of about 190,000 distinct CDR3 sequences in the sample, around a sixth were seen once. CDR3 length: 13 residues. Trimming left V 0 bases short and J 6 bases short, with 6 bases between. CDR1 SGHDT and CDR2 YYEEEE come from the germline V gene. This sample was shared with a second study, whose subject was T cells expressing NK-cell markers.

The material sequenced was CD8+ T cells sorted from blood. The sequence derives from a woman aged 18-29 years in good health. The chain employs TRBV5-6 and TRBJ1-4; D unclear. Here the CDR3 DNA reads TGTGCCAGCAGCTTGGTTGTTGATGAAAAACTGTTTTTT. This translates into CASSLVVDEKLFF.